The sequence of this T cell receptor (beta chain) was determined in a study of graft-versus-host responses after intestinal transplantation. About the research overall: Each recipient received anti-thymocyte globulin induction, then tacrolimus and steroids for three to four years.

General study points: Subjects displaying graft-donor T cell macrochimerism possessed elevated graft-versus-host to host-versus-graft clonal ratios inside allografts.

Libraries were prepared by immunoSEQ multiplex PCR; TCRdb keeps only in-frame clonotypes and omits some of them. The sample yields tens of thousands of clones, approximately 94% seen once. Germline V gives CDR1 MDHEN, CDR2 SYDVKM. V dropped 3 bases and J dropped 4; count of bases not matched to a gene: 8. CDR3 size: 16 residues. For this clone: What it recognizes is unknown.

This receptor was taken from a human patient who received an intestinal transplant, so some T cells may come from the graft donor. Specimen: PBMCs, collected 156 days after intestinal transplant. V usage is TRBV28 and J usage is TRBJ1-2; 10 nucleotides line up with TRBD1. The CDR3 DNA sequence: TGTGCCAGCAGTTTGGGGGACAGGGGACCGTTCTATGGCTACACCTTC. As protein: CASSLGDRGPFYGYTF.